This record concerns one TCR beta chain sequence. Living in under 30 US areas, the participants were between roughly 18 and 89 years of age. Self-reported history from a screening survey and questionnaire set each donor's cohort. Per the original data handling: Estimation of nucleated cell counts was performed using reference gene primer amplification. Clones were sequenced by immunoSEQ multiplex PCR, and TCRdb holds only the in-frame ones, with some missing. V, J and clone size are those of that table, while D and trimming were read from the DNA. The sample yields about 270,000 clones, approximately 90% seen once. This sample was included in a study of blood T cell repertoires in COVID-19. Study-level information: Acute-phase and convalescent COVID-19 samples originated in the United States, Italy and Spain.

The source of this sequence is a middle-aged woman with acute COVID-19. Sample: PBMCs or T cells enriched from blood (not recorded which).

CDR3 sequence: CASSGGRSYNSPLHF. Here the CDR3 DNA reads TGTGCCAGCAGCGGAGGGAGGTCCTATAATTCACCCCTCCACTTT. The rearrangement uses TRBV7-9 and TRBJ1-6; no clear D gene. The germline V and J ends were trimmed by 5 bases and 1 base, with 9 bases remaining between them. The V gene's germline CDR1 is SEHNR and CDR2 FQNEAQ (reference sequence). This CDR3 has 15 amino acids. The full variable domain, rest sourced from reference TRBV7-9 and TRBJ1-6, is DTGVSQNPRHKITKRGQNVTFRCDPISEHNRLYWYRQTLGQGPEFLTYFQNEAQLEKSRLLSDRFSAERPKGSFSTLEIQRTEQGDSAMYLCASSGGRSYNSPLHFGNGTRLTVT.